These T cell receptor beta chains were read from a single sample in a study of blood T cell repertoires in COVID-19. Method: immunoSEQ multiplex PCR; TCRdb's copy keeps in-frame clones and lacks some. The table includes over 150,000 clones, around nine tenths detected once. Sequences were obtained from peripheral blood. These receptors were obtained from a man between 25 and 39 years old with acute or convalescent COVID-19. Each CDR3 is given with its conserved first and last residue. D genes are given only for firm matches. Size tells how often a clone was seen (once, few, many) or the class of an expanded clone, and some rows leave it out.

V: TRBV30
length: 16
size: -
J: TRBJ2-2
D: TRBD2
CDR3: CAWTSGRALRTGELFF
DNA: TGTGCCTGGACTAGCGGGAGGGCCCTGAGAACCGGGGAGCTGTTTTTT

V: TRBV29-1
length: 13
size: -
J: TRBJ1-3
D: -
CDR3: CSVASLSGNTIYF
DNA: TGCAGCGTTGCTAGCCTATCCGGAAACACCATATATTTT

V: TRBV28
length: 12
size: -
J: TRBJ2-7
D: -
CDR3: CASSLPLYEQYF
DNA: TGTGCCAGCAGTTTGCCACTCTACGAGCAGTACTTC

V: TRBV6-1
length: 18
size: once
J: TRBJ1-4
D: -
CDR3: CASSGTGHSFATNEKLFF
DNA: TGTGCCAGCAGTGGAACGGGACACTCATTTGCAACTAATGAAAAACTGTTTTTT

V: TRBV27
length: 16
size: once
J: TRBJ2-5
D: TRBD2
CDR3: CASSLSSGLDQETQYF
DNA: TGTGCCAGCAGTTTAAGTTCTGGACTAGACCAAGAGACCCAGTACTTC

V: TRBV4-1
length: 14
size: -
J: TRBJ2-7
D: TRBD1
CDR3: CASSQNRQGGEQYF
DNA: TGCGCCAGCAGCCAAAATAGACAGGGCGGCGAGCAGTACTTC

V: TRBV18
length: 13
size: -
J: TRBJ1-5
D: TRBD1
CDR3: CASSHDRGQPQHF
DNA: TGTGCCAGCTCGCATGACAGGGGCCAGCCCCAGCATTTT

V: TRBV18
length: 16
size: -
J: TRBJ1-2
D: TRBD1
CDR3: CASSLAGQGGNYGYTF
DNA: TGTGCCAGCTCACTCGCAGGTCAGGGGGGCAACTATGGCTACACCTTC

V: TRBV28
length: 12
size: -
J: TRBJ2-2
D: -
CDR3: CATGVEVGELFF
DNA: TGTGCCACCGGAGTCGAAGTCGGGGAGCTGTTTTTT

V: TRBV7-3
length: 13
size: -
J: TRBJ2-7
D: -
CDR3: CASSAPNEHEQYF
DNA: TGTGCCAGCAGTGCCCCGAATGAGCACGAGCAGTACTTC

V: TRBV12-5
length: 14
size: -
J: TRBJ2-7
D: TRBD2
CDR3: CASAPSGGASEQYF
DNA: TGTGCTAGTGCCCCCAGCGGGGGGGCCAGCGAGCAGTACTTC

V: TRBV7-8
length: 14
size: few
J: TRBJ1-6
D: -
CDR3: CASSFYTGNSPLHF
DNA: TGTGCCAGCAGCTTCTATACAGGGAATTCACCCCTCCACTTT

V: TRBV10-3
length: 14
size: -
J: TRBJ1-1
D: TRBD1
CDR3: CAISRTGTITEAFF
DNA: TGTGCCATCAGTAGGACAGGGACGATCACTGAAGCTTTCTTT

V: TRBV9
length: 16
size: -
J: TRBJ1-1
D: TRBD1
CDR3: CASSVVKDRAVAEAFF
DNA: TGTGCCAGCAGCGTAGTAAAGGACAGGGCAGTCGCTGAAGCTTTCTTT

V: TRBV5-1
length: 14
size: few
J: TRBJ2-7
D: -
CDR3: CASSPTGTTYEQYF
DNA: TGCGCCAGCAGCCCCACAGGGACAACCTACGAGCAGTACTTC

V: TRBV7-9
length: 15
size: -
J: TRBJ2-1
D: -
CDR3: CASSFLRGSYNEQFF
DNA: TGTGCCAGCAGCTTCCTTCGCGGGTCATACAATGAGCAGTTCTTC

V: TRBV4-1
length: 16
size: -
J: TRBJ1-4
D: TRBD1
CDR3: CASSRGTGVGPEKLFF
DNA: TGCGCCAGCAGCCGCGGGACAGGGGTCGGCCCTGAAAAACTGTTTTTT

V: TRBV6-1
length: 16
size: -
J: TRBJ2-1
D: TRBD2
CDR3: CASSDNGLAINNEQFF
DNA: TGTGCCAGCAGTGACAATGGACTAGCGATAAACAATGAGCAGTTCTTC

V: TRBV15
length: 13
size: -
J: TRBJ1-2
D: TRBD1
CDR3: CATSPTGNYGYTF
DNA: TGTGCCACCAGCCCGACAGGGAACTATGGCTACACCTTC

V: TRBV7-8
length: 17
size: -
J: TRBJ2-5
D: -
CDR3: CASSLVPGNRALETQYF
DNA: TGTGCCAGCAGCTTAGTCCCGGGTAACAGGGCTTTGGAGACCCAGTACTTC

V: TRBV29-1
length: 13
size: few
J: TRBJ2-2
D: -
CDR3: CSGQGGSNGELFF
DNA: TGCAGCGGGCAAGGAGGGTCTAACGGGGAGCTGTTTTTT

V: TRBV7-2
length: 13
size: -
J: TRBJ1-5
D: -
CDR3: CASSPGLGQPQHF
DNA: TGTGCCAGCAGCCCCGGACTCGGGCAGCCCCAGCATTTT

V: TRBV4-1
length: 12
size: -
J: TRBJ1-2
D: -
CDR3: CASSPRGIGYTF
DNA: TGCGCCAGCAGCCCGAGAGGGATTGGCTACACCTTC

V: TRBV12-5
length: 16
size: -
J: TRBJ1-5
D: -
CDR3: CASGPGGERTNQPQHF
DNA: TGTGCTAGTGGCCCGGGGGGGGAGAGAACCAATCAGCCCCAGCATTTT

V: TRBV2
length: 17
size: -
J: TRBJ2-2
D: -
CDR3: CASSGDRTGSATGELFF
DNA: TGTGCCAGCAGTGGGGATCGTACAGGGTCGGCCACCGGGGAGCTGTTTTTT

V: TRBV19
length: 13
size: -
J: TRBJ2-1
D: -
CDR3: CASNSPGYNEQFF
DNA: TGTGCCAGTAACAGCCCCGGATACAATGAGCAGTTCTTC

V: TRBV28
length: 14
size: -
J: TRBJ2-4
D: -
CDR3: CASSFWGRGNIQYF
DNA: TGTGCCAGCAGTTTTTGGGGCAGGGGAAACATTCAGTACTTC

V: TRBV6-4
length: 19
size: once
J: TRBJ2-6
D: -
CDR3: CASSDSFGGRGSGANVLTF
DNA: TGTGCCAGCAGTGACTCGTTTGGCGGCCGGGGCTCTGGGGCCAACGTCCTGACTTTC

V: TRBV2
length: 13
size: -
J: TRBJ1-6
D: -
CDR3: CASSVGLITPLHF
DNA: TGTGCCAGCAGTGTGGGACTTATAACACCCCTCCACTTT

V: TRBV2
length: 11
size: -
J: TRBJ1-1
D: -
CDR3: CASGRVTEAFF
DNA: TGTGCCAGCGGGAGGGTTACTGAAGCTTTCTTT

V: TRBV27
length: 14
size: -
J: TRBJ1-5
D: TRBD1
CDR3: CASSLGQGNQPQHF
DNA: TGTGCCAGCAGTTTAGGACAGGGTAATCAGCCCCAGCATTTT

V: TRBV7-9
length: 15
size: -
J: TRBJ1-1
D: TRBD1
CDR3: CASSPRQGRNTEAFF
DNA: TGTGCCAGCAGCCCCCGACAGGGACGGAACACTGAAGCTTTCTTT

V: TRBV5-1
length: 14
size: -
J: TRBJ1-2
D: TRBD1
CDR3: CASSLTGTAYGYTF
DNA: TGCGCCAGCAGCTTGACCGGGACAGCCTATGGCTACACCTTC

V: TRBV28
length: 13
size: -
J: TRBJ1-1
D: -
CDR3: CASSLSGFTEAFF
DNA: TGTGCCAGCAGTCTATCAGGGTTCACTGAAGCTTTCTTT

V: TRBV14
length: 14
size: -
J: TRBJ2-5
D: -
CDR3: CASSRNRVRETQYF
DNA: TGTGCCAGCAGCCGGAATCGGGTCCGGGAGACCCAGTACTTC

V: TRBV6-5
length: 15
size: -
J: TRBJ2-1
D: -
CDR3: CASRRGLELYNEQFF
DNA: TGTGCCAGCAGGCGTGGACTGGAACTTTACAATGAGCAGTTCTTC

V: TRBV20-1
length: 13
size: -
J: TRBJ1-2
D: TRBD1
CDR3: CSASGQGNYGYTF
DNA: TGCAGTGCTAGTGGACAGGGAAACTATGGCTACACCTTC

V: TRBV10-2
length: 19
size: -
J: TRBJ2-1
D: TRBD2
CDR3: CASSGSGLAGGNSYNEQFF
DNA: TGCGCCAGCAGTGGTTCGGGACTAGCGGGAGGGAATTCCTACAATGAGCAGTTCTTC

V: TRBV7-9
length: 14
size: -
J: TRBJ1-4
D: -
CDR3: CASTADSSNEKLFF
DNA: TGTGCCAGCACCGCGGACAGCTCTAATGAAAAACTGTTTTTT

V: TRBV28
length: 13
size: -
J: TRBJ2-7
D: -
CDR3: CASRQGHSYEQYF
DNA: TGTGCCAGCAGGCAGGGCCACTCCTACGAGCAGTACTTC

V: TRBV5-1
length: 18
size: -
J: TRBJ2-2
D: -
CDR3: CASSLVGLTTKNTGELFF
DNA: TGCGCCAGCAGCTTGGTGGGACTCACCACGAAGAACACCGGGGAGCTGTTTTTT

V: TRBV30
length: 11
size: -
J: TRBJ2-7
D: -
CDR3: CAWSVRYEQYF
DNA: TGTGCCTGGAGTGTACGGTACGAGCAGTACTTC

V: TRBV5-4
length: 15
size: -
J: TRBJ2-5
D: TRBD1
CDR3: CASSFKQGAGETQYF
DNA: TGTGCCAGCAGCTTCAAACAGGGGGCTGGGGAGACCCAGTACTTC

V: TRBV18
length: 12
size: -
J: TRBJ2-5
D: -
CDR3: CASSPEKETQYF
DNA: TGTGCCAGCTCACCCGAGAAAGAGACCCAGTACTTC

V: TRBV7-8
length: 15
size: -
J: TRBJ1-4
D: -
CDR3: CASRTLGARSEKLFF
DNA: TGTGCCAGCAGGACCTTAGGGGCACGAAGTGAAAAACTGTTTTTT

V: TRBV7-8
length: 12
size: -
J: TRBJ1-3
D: -
CDR3: CASSLLKAEPQF
DNA: TGTGCCAGCAGCTTACTTAAAGCGGAGCCGCAATTT

V: TRBV5-1
length: 14
size: -
J: TRBJ2-1
D: -
CDR3: CASSRGAQGYEQFF
DNA: TGCGCCAGCAGCCGGGGGGCCCAGGGGTATGAGCAGTTCTTC

V: TRBV7-3
length: 20
size: -
J: TRBJ2-2
D: TRBD1
CDR3: CASSLRAGRGRGGDTGELFF
DNA: TGTGCCAGCAGCTTAAGGGCGGGTAGGGGGCGCGGTGGTGACACCGGGGAGCTGTTTTTT

V: TRBV18
length: 13
size: -
J: TRBJ1-5
D: -
CDR3: CASARQENQPQHF
DNA: TGTGCCAGCGCCCGACAGGAAAATCAGCCCCAGCATTTT

V: TRBV5-4
length: 16
size: -
J: TRBJ2-3
D: TRBD2
CDR3: CASSLGVAGFTDTQYF
DNA: TGTGCCAGCAGCTTGGGGGTAGCGGGCTTCACAGATACGCAGTATTTT

V: TRBV5-5
length: 15
size: -
J: TRBJ2-7
D: TRBD1
CDR3: CASSAPGTGGYEQYF
DNA: TGTGCCAGCAGCGCCCCCGGGACAGGGGGGTACGAGCAGTACTTC

V: TRBV7-9
length: 13
size: -
J: TRBJ2-2
D: -
CDR3: CASSLSGAGELFF
DNA: TGTGCCAGCAGCTTGTCGGGGGCCGGGGAGCTGTTTTTT

V: TRBV5-1
length: 18
size: -
J: TRBJ1-1
D: TRBD1
CDR3: CASSLVGGRGRSDTEAFF
DNA: TGCGCCAGCAGCTTGGTGGGGGGCAGGGGGCGGTCGGACACTGAAGCTTTCTTT

V: TRBV19
length: 15
size: -
J: TRBJ1-4
D: -
CDR3: CASSARTDTNEKLFF
DNA: TGTGCCAGTAGTGCCCGGACGGACACAAATGAAAAACTGTTTTTT

V: TRBV12-3/TRBV12-4
length: 12
size: -
J: TRBJ2-7
D: -
CDR3: CASSYSLREQYF
DNA: TGTGCCAGCAGCTATTCCCTCAGGGAGCAGTACTTC

V: TRBV11-2
length: 15
size: -
J: TRBJ2-2
D: -
CDR3: CASSLDGRAAGELFF
DNA: TGTGCCAGCAGCTTAGACGGCAGGGCGGCCGGGGAGCTGTTTTTT

V: TRBV3-1/TRBV3-2
length: 16
size: -
J: TRBJ2-1
D: TRBD1
CDR3: CASSQVRGQGNNEQFF
DNA: TGTGCCAGCAGCCAAGTAAGGGGACAGGGCAACAATGAGCAGTTCTTC

V: TRBV28
length: 14
size: once
J: TRBJ1-2
D: TRBD1
CDR3: CASRSLDRGYGYTF
DNA: TGTGCCAGCAGATCTTTAGACAGGGGCTATGGCTACACCTTC

V: TRBV14
length: 14
size: -
J: TRBJ1-2
D: TRBD1
CDR3: CASSPLGTVDGYTF
DNA: TGTGCCAGCAGCCCTCTAGGGACAGTGGATGGCTACACCTTC